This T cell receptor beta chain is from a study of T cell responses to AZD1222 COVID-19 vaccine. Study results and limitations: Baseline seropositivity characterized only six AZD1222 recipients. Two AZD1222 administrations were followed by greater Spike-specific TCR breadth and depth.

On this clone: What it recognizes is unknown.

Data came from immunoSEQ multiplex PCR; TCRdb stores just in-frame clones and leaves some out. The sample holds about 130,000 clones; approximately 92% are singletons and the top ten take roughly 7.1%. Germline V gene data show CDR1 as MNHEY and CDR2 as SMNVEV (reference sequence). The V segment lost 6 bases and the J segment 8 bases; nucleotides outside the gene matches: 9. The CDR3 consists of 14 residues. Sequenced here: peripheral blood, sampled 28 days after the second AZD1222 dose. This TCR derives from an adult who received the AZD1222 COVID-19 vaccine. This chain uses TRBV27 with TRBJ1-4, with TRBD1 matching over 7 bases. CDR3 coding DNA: TGTGCCAGCAGACCTCAGGGGGGGAACGAAAAACTGTTTTTT. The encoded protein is CASRPQGGNEKLFF.